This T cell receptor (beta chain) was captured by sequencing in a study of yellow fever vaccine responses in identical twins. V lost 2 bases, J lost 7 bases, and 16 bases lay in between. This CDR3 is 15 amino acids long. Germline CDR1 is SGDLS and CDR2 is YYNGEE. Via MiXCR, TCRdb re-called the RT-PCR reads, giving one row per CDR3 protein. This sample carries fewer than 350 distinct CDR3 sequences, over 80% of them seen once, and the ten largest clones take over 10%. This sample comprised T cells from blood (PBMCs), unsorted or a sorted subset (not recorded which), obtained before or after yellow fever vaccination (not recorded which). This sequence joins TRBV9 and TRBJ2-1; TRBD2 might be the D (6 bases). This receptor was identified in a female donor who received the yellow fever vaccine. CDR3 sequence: CASSVPGLSRNEQFF. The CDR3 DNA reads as TGTGCCAGCAGCGTCCCGGGACTTAGTCGGAATGAGCAGTTCTTC.